The rows below give T cell receptor beta chains drawn from one sample of a study of blood T cell repertoires in COVID-19. Measured with immunoSEQ multiplex PCR; TCRdb has only the in-frame clones, and not every one. Of 30,000 to 40,000 clones in the sample, around 80% were seen once. The specimen sequenced was peripheral blood. The source is a man aged 55 to 70 with COVID-19, enrolled during active disease. CDR3s include the opening cysteine and the closing phenylalanine or tryptophan. D genes are given only for firm matches. Clone size is stated in some rows and not others, as once, few, many or a class when expanded.

j_call | v_call | d_call | clone_size | cdr3_aa | cdr3_nt
TRBJ2-1 | TRBV3-1/TRBV3-2 | TRBD2 | NA | CASSQTSGRISYNEQFF | TGTGCCAGCAGCCAAACTAGCGGGAGGATCTCCTACAATGAGCAGTTCTTC
TRBJ2-1 | TRBV27 | NA | NA | CATEGRNRGGNEQFF | TGTGCCACTGAAGGGCGAAACAGGGGGGGGAATGAGCAGTTCTTC
TRBJ1-1 | TRBV6-6 | NA | NA | CAISTAGVTEAFF | TGTGCCATCTCTACCGCGGGTGTCACTGAAGCTTTCTTT
TRBJ2-1 | TRBV24-1 | TRBD2 | once | CATSDLTSGYGNEQFF | TGTGCCACCAGTGACCTTACTAGCGGGTACGGCAATGAGCAGTTCTTC
TRBJ2-2 | TRBV27 | NA | NA | CASSLSLHYTGELFF | TGTGCCAGCAGTTTATCCTTACATTACACCGGGGAGCTGTTTTTT
TRBJ1-5 | TRBV3-1/TRBV3-2 | TRBD1 | few | CASSPSQGDGQHF | TGTGCCAGCAGTCCGTCTCAGGGGGACGGCCAGCATTTT
TRBJ1-1 | TRBV18 | TRBD1 | NA | CASFRTGGVTEAFF | TGTGCCAGCTTTAGGACAGGGGGCGTCACTGAAGCTTTCTTT
TRBJ1-1 | TRBV15 | NA | NA | CATSTTTYIEAFF | TGTGCCACCAGCACCACAACGTACATCGAAGCTTTCTTT
TRBJ2-1 | TRBV7-8 | NA | NA | CASSLAGGNEQFF | TGTGCCAGCAGCTTAGCAGGGGGCAATGAGCAGTTCTTC
TRBJ1-5 | TRBV7-9 | TRBD1 | few | CASSDVRGPAQPQHF | TGTGCCAGCAGCGACGTGAGGGGGCCTGCCCAGCCCCAGCATTTT
TRBJ2-3 | TRBV10-1 | NA | once | CASSESVVRGTDTQYF | TGCGCCAGCAGTGAGTCAGTGGTCCGGGGGACAGATACGCAGTATTTT
TRBJ2-1 | TRBV9 | TRBD2 | NA | CASSIGTSGRRINEQFF | TGTGCCAGCAGCATCGGGACTAGCGGGAGGAGGATCAATGAGCAGTTCTTC
TRBJ2-7 | TRBV18 | TRBD1 | NA | CASSPPGQGRSYEQYF | TGTGCCAGCTCACCGCCGGGACAGGGGAGGTCCTACGAGCAGTACTTC
TRBJ1-6 | TRBV12-5 | TRBD1 | NA | CASGGTDSSYNSPLHF | TGTGCTAGTGGTGGGACAGATAGCTCCTATAATTCACCCCTCCACTTT
TRBJ1-1 | TRBV28 | NA | NA | CASSLWGGYTEAFF | TGTGCCAGCAGTTTGTGGGGGGGTTACACTGAAGCTTTCTTT